The 23 T cell receptor beta chains below all came from one sample that was sequenced in a study of blood T cell repertoires in COVID-19. Method: immunoSEQ multiplex PCR; TCRdb's copy keeps in-frame clones and lacks some. The table records roughly 160,000 clones, over 80% of them present only once. The sample taken for sequencing was peripheral blood. These receptors came from a woman older than 75 with COVID-19, enrolled during active disease.

The chain combines TRBV9 with TRBJ1-2; no clear D. The CDR3 has 16 amino acids. Trimming stripped 0 bases from V and 1 base from J, with 13 bases between. Germline V CDR1 and CDR2: SGDLS, YYNGEE. The CDR3 protein is CASSVAGVGYNYGYTF. The CDR3, as DNA: TGTGCCAGCAGCGTAGCTGGAGTCGGGTATAACTATGGCTACACCTTC.

V is TRBV5-1 and J is TRBJ1-2; D not certain. Deletions cut 4 bases from V and 4 bases from J, with 17 bases between. The CDR3 extends over 15 amino acids. Germline CDR1 SGHRS, CDR2 YFSETQ. The CDR3, as DNA: TGCGCCAGCAGCGCCGACGAGGGCGGGAGCTATGGCTACACCTTC. The encoded protein is CASSADEGGSYGYTF.

V and J are TRBV7-8 and TRBJ2-7; TRBD1 aligns across 8 bases. The CDR3 length is 13 residues. The germline V gene has CDR1 SGHVS and CDR2 FQNEAQ. Trimming at V came to 5 bases and at J to 3 bases, leaving 3 bases not matched to a gene. The CDR3, as DNA: TGTGCCAGCAGCCTGGGACAGGACTACGAGCAGTACTTC. Its translation is CASSLGQDYEQYF.

The rearrangement links TRBV5-8 to TRBJ1-3, with 9 bases identical to TRBD1. J lost 4 bases, V lost 4 bases, and 3 bases had no gene match. Germline V CDR1 and CDR2: SGHTS, YDEGEE. The CDR3 runs 14 residues. CDR3 nucleotide sequence: TGTGCCAGCAGCACCGGGACAGGGGGAAACACCATATATTTT. Amino acids: CASSTGTGGNTIYF.

The chain is built from TRBV4-1 and TRBJ2-3, with D unclear. V was cut by 1 base and J by 2 bases, with 7 bases left in between. Germline CDR1 reads MGHRA; CDR2 reads YSYEKL. The CDR3 runs 14 residues. DNA of the CDR3: TGCGCCAGCAGCCAAGGTTCTTACACAGATACGCAGTATTTT. Amino acid sequence: CASSQGSYTDTQYF.

The chain employs TRBV5-6 and TRBJ2-3, with D possibly being TRBD2 (5 bases). Germline V CDR1 and CDR2: SGHDT, YYEEEE. The CDR3 totals 14 residues. V was cut by 0 bases and J by 4 bases, with 9 bases left in between. The CDR3 bases are TGTGCCAGCAGCTTGGGGGCCGGGGCAGATACGCAGTATTTT. Translated: CASSLGAGADTQYF.

The chain carries TRBV2 and TRBJ2-1; TRBD2 might be the D (6 bases). CDR1 and CDR2 (germline): SNHLY, FYNNEI. The CDR3 runs to 17 residues. The V end lost 9 bases, the J end lost 2 bases, and 23 bases lay between the germline ends. CDR3 sequence reads: CASPLLSSDRTYNEQFF. The CDR3 bases are TGTGCCAGTCCCCTGCTGTCTAGCGACCGAACCTACAATGAGCAGTTCTTC.

This sequence joins TRBV20-1 and TRBJ1-3; unclear D gene. Germline CDR1 reads DFQATT; CDR2 reads SNEGSKA (reference sequence). This CDR3 comprises 14 residues. Trimming cost V 3 bases and J 1 base, with 10 bases left between them. The CDR3 DNA reads TGCAGTGCTAGTCGCGGGGAATCTGGAAACACCATATATTTT. It specifies CSASRGESGNTIYF.

J is TRBJ1-6 and V is TRBV20-1, with a weak D call TRBD1 (5 bases). V lost 8 bases, J lost 14 bases, and 16 bases lay in between. Germline values: CDR1 DFQATT, CDR2 SNEGSKA (reference sequence). CDR3 size: 11 residues. The CDR3 coding sequence is TGCAGTCCAATGGTGGGGGGGTCCCTCCACTTT. It is translated as CSPMVGGSLHF.

This sequence joins TRBV12-3 or TRBV12-4 and TRBJ1-5; D not resolved. This CDR3 comprises 12 residues. Trimming removed 7 bases from V and 9 bases from J, with 13 bases in between. CDR3 in amino acids: CASNVGPGPQHF. CDR3 sequence (DNA): TGTGCCAGCAATGTAGGCCCAGGGCCCCAGCATTTT.

The chain recombines TRBV12-3 or TRBV12-4 with TRBJ2-1; 7 bases match TRBD1. Trimming at V came to 8 bases and at J to 7 bases, leaving 8 bases not matched to a gene. This CDR3 is 13 amino acids long. The CDR3 protein is CASATTGLNEQFF. For the CDR3, the DNA is TGTGCCAGCGCCACGACAGGGTTAAATGAGCAGTTCTTC.

The gene calls are TRBV4-2 and TRBJ2-3, with D unresolved. The germline V gene encodes CDR1 LGHNA and CDR2 YNFKEQ. Trimming cost V 0 bases and J 0 bases, with 16 bases left between them. The CDR3 loop spans 18 amino acids. In nucleotides, the CDR3 is TGTGCCAGCAGCCAAGATCTTGTGCAGGCCCCTAGCACAGATACGCAGTATTTT. This translates into CASSQDLVQAPSTDTQYF.

The V call is TRBV7-9, the J call TRBJ1-6; tentatively, D is TRBD1 (5 bases). V was clipped by 0 bases and J by 7 bases, with 10 bases between them. CDR1 SEHNR and CDR2 FQNEAQ come from the germline V gene (reference sequence). This CDR3 has 15 amino acids. CDR3 in amino acids: CASSLALGGNSPLHF. The CDR3, as DNA: TGTGCCAGCAGCTTAGCGCTGGGGGGGAATTCACCCCTCCACTTT. The full variable domain, its missing parts supplied by reference TRBV7-9 and TRBJ1-6, is DTGVSQNPRHKITKRGQNVTFRCDPISEHNRLYWYRQTLGQGPEFLTYFQNEAQLEKSRLLSDRFSAERPKGSFSTLEIQRTEQGDSAMYLCASSLALGGNSPLHFGNGTRLTVT.

This clone was seen just once. The rearrangement links TRBV5-1 to TRBJ2-5; 7 bases line up with TRBD1. CDR3 length: 11 amino acids. The germline V gene encodes CDR1 SGHRS and CDR2 YFSETQ. V trimming: 5 bases; J trimming: 9 bases; junction bases outside the gene matches: 4. DNA of the CDR3: TGCGCCAGCAGGTCAGGGGGTGCCCAGTACTTC. Its protein is CASRSGGAQYF.

The CDR3 DNA reads TGTGCCAGCAGTGAGAGCGGGGGGGCCGCAGATACGCAGTATTTT. Amino acids: CASSESGGAADTQYF. The chain uses TRBV6-4 and TRBJ2-3; 10 nucleotides agree with TRBD2. This CDR3 comprises 15 residues. The V segment lost 3 bases and the J segment 4 bases; nucleotides outside the gene matches: 4. Germline loops: CDR1 MRHNA, CDR2 SNTAGT.

The rearrangement links TRBV6-6 to TRBJ1-1; TRBD1 might be the D (5 bases). Trimming cost V 4 bases and J 2 bases, with 8 bases left between them. From germline, CDR1 is MNHNY and CDR2 SVGAGI (reference sequence). This CDR3 has 13 residues. DNA for the CDR3: TGTGCCAGCAGTTCGACAGCTAACACTGAAGCTTTCTTT. Translated: CASSSTANTEAFF.

V is TRBV18 and J is TRBJ1-2; 10 nucleotides match TRBD1. With V trimmed by 2 bases and J by 9 bases, 9 bases remained unmatched. The length of the CDR3 is 15 residues. Germline V lookup: CDR1 KGHSH, CDR2 LQKENI. DNA of the CDR3: TGTGCCAGCTCACCAGGGACAGGGGCATCTTTCAGCTACACCTTC. It is translated as CASSPGTGASFSYTF.

The chain couples TRBV3-1 (or the pseudogene TRBV3-2) to TRBJ1-3; TRBD1 might be the D (6 bases). The CDR3 is 19 residues long. Germline V lookup: CDR1 LGHDT, CDR2 YNNKEL (reference sequence). V was shortened by 1 base and J by 2 bases, with 21 bases between the two germline ends. CDR3 DNA: TGTGCCAGCAGCCAAGGGTTAGGTGCGGCAGGGGCGACTGGAAACACCATATATTTT. Protein sequence: CASSQGLGAAGATGNTIYF.

The V gene is TRBV28, the J gene TRBJ2-7; 9 nucleotides align to TRBD2. CDR3 size: 14 residues. Per the germline V gene, CDR1 is MDHEN and CDR2 is SYDVKM. This CDR3 reads CALTPSGRSDEQYF. CDR3 DNA sequence: TGTGCTCTGACCCCCAGCGGGAGGTCCGACGAGCAGTACTTC.

V and J are TRBV28 and TRBJ2-4; a weak D match, TRBD1 (6 bases). The CDR3 runs 15 residues. Trimming shortened V by 5 bases and J by 9 bases, and 20 bases separated the two germline ends. Germline V gene lookup returns CDR1 MDHEN and CDR2 SYDVKM. The CDR3 protein is CASSQAQGNNGIQYF. The CDR3 DNA reads TGTGCCAGCAGTCAGGCACAGGGAAATAATGGCATTCAGTACTTC.

V usage is TRBV7-3 and J usage is TRBJ2-5, with 12 nucleotides matching TRBD2. J lost 1 base, V lost 7 bases, and 22 bases had no gene match. CDR1 is SGHTA, CDR2 FQGTGA, per germline. CDR3 size: 21 residues. The CDR3 here is CASTGPPGLAGPKWVQETQYF. For the CDR3, the DNA is TGTGCCAGCACCGGCCCGCCAGGACTAGCGGGACCAAAGTGGGTCCAAGAGACCCAGTACTTC.

V usage is TRBV7-9 and J usage is TRBJ1-3; 7 bases match TRBD1. Germline V lookup: CDR1 SEHNR, CDR2 FQNEAQ (reference sequence). Trimming removed 5 bases from V and 9 bases from J; junction bases left unmatched: 13. The CDR3 covers 15 residues. The CDR3 protein is CASSPHRGRVTTIYF. The DNA for the CDR3 is TGTGCCAGCAGCCCTCACAGGGGCAGGGTCACCACCATATATTTT.

This clone was detected once. This sequence joins TRBV15 and TRBJ1-3; 10 bases fit TRBD1. This CDR3 has 17 residues. CDR1 LNHNV and CDR2 YYDKDF come from the germline V gene (reference sequence). V lost 1 base, J lost 5 bases, and 8 bases stayed unmatched. Written as DNA, the CDR3 is TGTGCCACCAGCAGAGCTGCGACAGGGGGCAAAAGAAACACCATATATTTT. The encoded protein is CATSRAATGGKRNTIYF. Variable domain in full (rest from reference TRBV15 and TRBJ1-3): DAMVIQNPRYQVTQFGKPVTLSCSQTLNHNVMYWYQQKSSQAPKLLFHYYDKDFNNEADTPDNFQSRRPNTSFCFLDIRSPGLGDTAMYLCATSRAATGGKRNTIYFGEGSWLTVV.